These 25 T cell receptor beta chains were sequenced from one sample in a study of shared T cell receptors in the human thymus. Repertoires were generated with immunoSEQ multiplex PCR, while TCRdb's copy carries only in-frame clones and drops some. The data contain hundreds of thousands of clones, around 87% of them singletons. The sample was also reused in another study, on human thymus T cells.

Sequenced: thymocytes. These receptors originate from a boy under two years old with a congenital heart defect.

This clone is a singleton in its sample. The chain recombines TRBV28 with TRBJ1-2; D not resolved. The CDR3 spans 11 residues. Trimming pared 6 bases from V and 7 bases from J, leaving 9 bases between. The germline CDR1 and CDR2 sequences are MDHEN and SYDVKM. DNA for the CDR3: TGTGCCAGCAGATGGGAGGGTGGCTACACCTTC. It specifies CASRWEGGYTF.

The chain combines TRBV4-1 with TRBJ2-1; no clear D. The CDR3 has 15 amino acids. CDR1 and CDR2 (germline): MGHRA, YSYEKL. Trimming removed 4 bases at V and 4 bases at J, with 14 bases between. The CDR3 sequence: CASSLISLTYNEQFF. The DNA for the CDR3 is TGCGCCAGCAGCCTTATTTCGTTGACTTACAATGAGCAGTTCTTC.

The J gene is TRBJ2-2, the V gene TRBV5-1; 7 bases are a match to TRBD1. The CDR3 loop spans 15 amino acids. From germline, CDR1 is SGHRS and CDR2 YFSETQ. V shed 0 bases, J shed 5 bases, and the junction held 4 bases outside the gene matches. CDR3 nucleotide sequence: TGCGCCAGCAGCTTGGGACAGGGTGAGACCGGGGAGCTGTTTTTT. Its protein is CASSLGQGETGELFF.

The CDR3 region is CATTTKLADQTGELFF. The DNA of the CDR3 is TGTGCCACCACCACCAAACTAGCGGATCAAACCGGGGAGCTGTTTTTT. This chain uses TRBV19 with TRBJ2-2; 8 positions match TRBD2. This CDR3 has 16 amino acids. The V segment lost 10 bases and the J segment 5 bases; nucleotides outside the gene matches: 15. Germline values: CDR1 LNHDA, CDR2 SQIVND (reference sequence). The full variable domain, rest sourced from reference TRBV19 and TRBJ2-2, is DGGITQSPKYLFRKEGQNVTLSCEQNLNHDAMYWYRQDPGQGLRLIYYSQIVNDFQKGDIAEGYSVSREKKESFPLTVTSAQKNPTAFYLCATTTKLADQTGELFFGEGSRLTVL.

The V gene is TRBV12-5, the J gene TRBJ2-1, with D possibly being TRBD1 (5 bases). Germline V CDR1 and CDR2: LGHNT, FRNRAP. The CDR3 runs to 16 residues. Trimming removed 3 bases from V and 9 bases from J, with 21 bases in between. The chain's CDR3 is CASGFCSQGSTIEQFF. The CDR3 DNA is TGTGCTAGTGGTTTTTGTTCGCAGGGATCTACAATTGAGCAGTTCTTC.

This chain uses TRBV10-3 with TRBJ1-2, with D possibly matching TRBD1 (6 bases). Trimming cost V 10 bases and J 3 bases, with 12 bases left between them. Per germline, CDR1 ENHRY and CDR2 SYGVKD. CDR3 length: 12 amino acids. The CDR3 DNA sequence: TGTGCCACGTCGACAGGTTACTATGGCTACACCTTC. As protein: CATSTGYYGYTF.

Written as DNA, the CDR3 is TGTGCCAGCAGTTTGGACCCCGACAGGGTGGATCAGCCCCAGCATTTT. It encodes CASSLDPDRVDQPQHF. The chain couples TRBV28 to TRBJ1-5; TRBD1 aligns across 7 bases. Germline trimming cut 3 bases from V and 5 bases from J; bases unmatched to any gene: 10. Germline values: CDR1 MDHEN, CDR2 SYDVKM. The CDR3 is made up of 16 amino acids.

This chain uses TRBV11-1 with TRBJ1-2, with a tentative D call TRBD1 (6 bases). The CDR3 is 13 amino acids. Deletions cut 5 bases from V and 5 bases from J, with 12 bases between. Germline V gene data show CDR1 as SGHAT and CDR2 as FQDESV (reference sequence). The CDR3 nucleotides read TGTGCCAGCAGCGCGGACAGCCTATATGGCTACACCTTC. Translated, it gives CASSADSLYGYTF.

The J gene is TRBJ1-5, the V gene TRBV28; D is uncertain. CDR1 is MDHEN and CDR2 is SYDVKM in the germline V gene. The CDR3 consists of 15 residues. V dropped 5 bases and J dropped 5 bases, with 16 bases sitting between them. CDR3 residues: CASSETWVPDQPQHF. Here the CDR3 DNA reads TGTGCCAGCAGTGAGACTTGGGTCCCGGATCAGCCCCAGCATTTT.

In its sample, this clone was seen once. V usage is TRBV28 and J usage is TRBJ2-2; 8 bases agree with TRBD1. CDR1 is MDHEN and CDR2 is SYDVKM in the germline V gene. This CDR3 is built from 14 residues. Trimming removed 6 bases from V and 3 bases from J; junction bases left unmatched: 3. The CDR3 bases are TGTGCCAGCAGAAGGACAGGGCACACCGGGGAGCTGTTTTTT. It codes for CASRRTGHTGELFF.

The V and J genes are TRBV28 and TRBJ1-5; possibly TRBD1 for D (5 bases). The germline V gene has CDR1 MDHEN and CDR2 SYDVKM. The CDR3 totals 14 residues. V lost 5 bases, J lost 4 bases, and 12 bases lay in between. The CDR3 loop is CASSPDSSNQPQHF. The CDR3 bases are TGTGCCAGCAGTCCAGACAGTTCAAATCAGCCCCAGCATTTT. The full variable domain, rest sourced from reference TRBV28 and TRBJ1-5, is DVKVTQSSRYLVKRTGEKVFLECVQDMDHENMFWYRQDPGLGLRLIYFSYDVKMKEKGDIPEGYSVSREKKERFSLILESASTNQTSMYLCASSPDSSNQPQHFGDGTRLSIL.

The V gene is TRBV6-6, the J gene TRBJ1-2, with unresolved D. The CDR3 is made up of 12 amino acids. Germline CDR1 is MNHNY and CDR2 is SVGAGI (reference sequence). Trimming stripped 6 bases from V and 5 bases from J, with 10 bases between. The CDR3 DNA reads as TGTGCCAGCAGCCTGTCTGAGTATGGCTACACCTTC. Protein product: CASSLSEYGYTF.

This clone was recorded only once. V usage is TRBV14 and J usage is TRBJ2-5; 12 bases fit TRBD1. Looked up from germline, CDR1 is SGHDN and CDR2 is FVKESK. This CDR3 has 15 amino acids. With V trimmed by 3 bases and J by 4 bases, 3 bases remained unmatched. The CDR3 loop reads CASSHGTGGRETQYF. CDR3 nucleotides: TGTGCCAGCAGCCATGGGACAGGGGGCCGAGAGACCCAGTACTTC.

V is TRBV14 and J is TRBJ1-1; 8 nucleotides align to TRBD1. CDR3 length equals 17 residues. Per the germline V gene, CDR1 is SGHDN and CDR2 is FVKESK. Trimming removed 0 bases from V and 2 bases from J; junction bases left unmatched: 8. The CDR3 nucleotides read TGTGCCAGCAGCCAAGATAGGGACAGGTGGACAAACACTGAAGCTTTCTTT. Encoded protein: CASSQDRDRWTNTEAFF.

Only a few counts were recorded for this clone. V and J are TRBV7-9 and TRBJ2-5; perhaps TRBD1 as D (5 bases). This CDR3 is 13 amino acids long. Germline CDR1 SEHNR, CDR2 FQNEAQ (reference sequence). V was cut by 3 bases and J by 5 bases, with 10 bases left in between. CDR3 sequence: CASSFRQKETQYF. The CDR3 nucleotides read TGTGCCAGCAGCTTCAGACAGAAGGAGACCCAGTACTTC.

V is TRBV4-3 and J is TRBJ2-1; 7 bases match TRBD2. V lost 0 bases, J lost 8 bases, and 7 bases stayed unmatched. This CDR3 spans 15 amino acids. Looked up from germline, CDR1 is LGHNA and CDR2 is YSLEER. In nucleotides, the CDR3 is TGCGCCAGCAGCCAAGATAGGGGCCGGGGGGATGAGCAGTTCTTC. Encoded protein: CASSQDRGRGDEQFF.

This clone came up a few times. The chain is built from TRBV25-1 and TRBJ1-6; D is undetermined. V was cut by 1 base and J by 8 bases, with 15 bases left in between. The CDR3 extends over 16 amino acids. The germline CDR1 and CDR2 sequences are MGHDK and SYGVNS. DNA for the CDR3: TGTGCCAGCAGTGAATCCGTTACCCAGGAGGATTCACCCCTCCACTTT. It translates to CASSESVTQEDSPLHF.

This chain links TRBV19 with TRBJ2-2; 9 bases are a match to TRBD1. Germline trimming cut 7 bases from V and 6 bases from J; bases unmatched to any gene: 6. CDR1 and CDR2 from the germline V gene are LNHDA and SQIVND (reference sequence). The CDR3 is made up of 14 amino acids. The DNA for the CDR3 is TGTGCCAGTACCCCGGGACAGGGTCCCGGGGAGCTGTTTTTT. This gives the protein CASTPGQGPGELFF.

The V call is TRBV7-2, the J call TRBJ2-7; 8 bases are shared with TRBD1. Germline-derived CDR1 and CDR2 are SGHTA and FQGNSA. The CDR3 is made up of 13 amino acids. With 8 bases clipped from V and 7 bases from J, the junction kept 10 bases outside the gene matches. As DNA, the CDR3 is TGTGCCAGCTCCACCTCCCGGGACAGGGAGCAGTACTTC. Translation gives CASSTSRDREQYF. Looking up the rest from reference TRBV7-2 and TRBJ2-7 gives the full variable domain: GAGVSQSPSNKVTEKGKDVELRCDPISGHTALYWYRQSLGQGLEFLIYFQGNSAPDKSGLPSDRFSAERTGGSVSTLTIQRTQQEDSAVYLCASSTSRDREQYFGPGTRLTVT.

V usage is TRBV11-2 and J usage is TRBJ2-7; 7 nucleotides agree with TRBD1. The CDR3 is made up of 15 amino acids. Looked up from germline, CDR1 is SGHAT and CDR2 is FQNNGV. The V and J ends lost 4 bases and 0 bases, in that order; junction bases with no gene match: 6. This chain's CDR3 is CASSYATGVSYEQYF. The DNA for the CDR3 is TGTGCCAGCAGCTACGCTACAGGGGTCTCCTACGAGCAGTACTTC.

V usage is TRBV29-1 and J usage is TRBJ1-2; a possible D gene is TRBD1 (6 bases). V gave up 2 bases and J gave up 7 bases, with 14 bases separating them. CDR3 length: 13 amino acids. From germline, CDR1 is SQVTM and CDR2 ANQGSEA. The CDR3 loop reads CSVEIRGAGGYTF. The CDR3 bases are TGCAGCGTTGAAATTCGGGGGGCCGGTGGCTACACCTTC. The variable domain in full, completed from reference TRBV29-1 and TRBJ1-2, reads SAVISQKPSRDICQRGTSLTIQCQVDSQVTMMFWYRQQPGQSLTLIATANQGSEATYESGFVIDKFPISRPNLTFSTLTVSNMSPEDSSIYLCSVEIRGAGGYTFGSGTRLTVV.

A remark on this clone: An end of the junction does not agree with germline; a read error may underlie this. The sample has other DNA sequences that encode this CDR3 too. The gene calls are TRBV30 and TRBJ1-6; 8 bases align to TRBD1. This CDR3 is built from 18 residues. CDR1 and CDR2 (germline): GTSNPN, SVGIG (reference sequence). DNA for the CDR3: TGTGCCTGGAGTCGGTTGGTTAACCCAGGGGGCTCGAATTCCCCCCTCCACTTT. As protein: CAWSRLVNPGGSNSPLHF.

The rearrangement links TRBV6-1 to TRBJ2-3, with 7 bases aligning to TRBD1. The junction had 4 bases not matched to a gene; V was cut back by 2 bases and J by 2 bases. The CDR3 is 15 residues long. Germline CDR1 and CDR2: MNHNS and SASEGT. The CDR3 sequence: CASSEQGVYTDTQYF. In nucleotides, the CDR3 is TGTGCCAGCAGTGAACAGGGGGTCTACACAGATACGCAGTATTTT.

V and J are TRBV6-6 and TRBJ1-4; 7 bases fit TRBD1. J lost 6 bases, V lost 3 bases, and 4 bases had no gene match. The CDR3 contains 14 residues. Germline CDR1 MNHNY, CDR2 SVGAGI (reference sequence). The chain's CDR3 is CASSYGQDYEKLFF. In DNA, the CDR3 is TGTGCCAGCAGTTATGGACAGGACTATGAAAAACTGTTTTTT.

The J gene is TRBJ1-4, the V gene TRBV18; D is unresolved. The CDR3 is made up of 18 amino acids. The V and J ends lost 2 bases and 0 bases respectively, with 16 bases between them. The germline V gene has CDR1 KGHSH and CDR2 LQKENI. The DNA for the CDR3 is TGTGCCAGCTCACCAGGTCGATACAACCCCACAACTAATGAAAAACTGTTTTTT. Translated, it gives CASSPGRYNPTTNEKLFF.